Below are 12 T cell receptor beta chains sequenced from a single sample in a study of beta chain features in type 1 diabetes. The isolated RNA, all of it, was reverse transcribed, so expressed TCRB transcripts were what got sequenced. The repertoire was sequenced with immunoSEQ multiplex PCR; TCRdb's copy has only in-frame clones and lacks some. In the table there are roughly 700,000 clones, 10% to 15% of which are singletons. Study-wide findings and caveats: All four CD4+ subsets of Type 1 diabetes patients contained TCRB CDR3s that were moderately but significantly shorter.

Antigen specificity for these receptors is unknown. What was sequenced was naive CD4+ T cells from blood. Every receptor here comes from a man aged 18 to 35 with type 1 diabetes.

The chain recombines TRBV7-2 with TRBJ1-4; TRBD1 might be the D (5 bases). The CDR3 runs 15 residues. V was shortened by 0 bases and J by 3 bases, with 8 bases between the two germline ends. Germline values: CDR1 SGHTA, CDR2 FQGNSA. The CDR3 DNA is TGTGCCAGCAGCTTAGCAACAGGAGCTAATGAAAAACTGTTTTTT. It codes for CASSLATGANEKLFF. Looking up the rest from reference TRBV7-2 and TRBJ1-4 gives the full variable domain: GAGVSQSPSNKVTEKGKDVELRCDPISGHTALYWYRQSLGQGLEFLIYFQGNSAPDKSGLPSDRFSAERTGGSVSTLTIQRTQQEDSAVYLCASSLATGANEKLFFGSGTQLSVL.

The chain has TRBV6-6 and TRBJ2-7; TRBD2 might be the D (6 bases). The V end was cut by 0 bases, the J end by 3 bases, with 9 bases between. The CDR3 has 14 residues. Germline CDR1 is MNHNY and CDR2 is SVGAGI (reference sequence). The CDR3 protein is CASSYSGGGYEQYF. CDR3 DNA: TGTGCCAGCAGTTACTCGGGGGGAGGCTACGAGCAGTACTTC.

This clone was seen only a few times. DNA of the CDR3: TGTGCCAGCAGGAGGCGTGGACAGGAAGCTTTCTTT. It translates to CASRRRGQEAFF. The chain carries TRBV6-5 and TRBJ1-1; D perhaps matches TRBD1 (6 bases). The ends were cut back, 6 bases at V and 8 bases at J, with 13 bases in the middle. Germline-derived CDR1 and CDR2 are MNHEY and SVGAGI. CDR3 length equals 12 residues.

The chain uses TRBV7-9 and TRBJ2-1, with D tentatively TRBD2 (6 bases). Germline CDR1 and CDR2: SEHNR and FQNEAQ (reference sequence). The CDR3 is 13 amino acids. V lost 3 bases and J 3 bases, leaving 6 bases between the germline ends. For the CDR3, the DNA is TGTGCCAGCAGCTTGGACTACTACAATGAGCAGTTCTTC. Translating gives CASSLDYYNEQFF.

Concerning this clone: Other DNA sequences in the sample encode the same CDR3. V usage is TRBV5-6 and J usage is TRBJ1-5, with unresolved D. Germline values: CDR1 SGHDT, CDR2 YYEEEE. The CDR3 runs 13 residues. V shed 2 bases and J shed 2 bases, with 5 bases lying between them. The CDR3 reads CASSLYRNQPQHF. The CDR3 nucleotides read TGTGCCAGCAGCTTATATCGCAATCAGCCCCAGCATTTT.

The chain employs TRBV30 and TRBJ1-4; D is undetermined. The CDR3 totals 14 residues. Trimming pared 2 bases from V and 8 bases from J, leaving 15 bases between. CDR1 and CDR2 (germline): GTSNPN, SVGIG (reference sequence). The CDR3 spells CAWSSFGRREKLFF. The CDR3 bases are TGTGCCTGGAGTTCGTTTGGGAGGAGGGAAAAACTGTTTTTT.

This clone was observed a handful of times. The V call is TRBV29-1, the J call TRBJ1-4, with D unresolved. Per germline, CDR1 SQVTM and CDR2 ANQGSEA. The CDR3 loop spans 14 amino acids. V lost 6 bases and J lost 10, with 21 bases in between. CDR3: CSVLVADPSGKLFF. CDR3 DNA: TGCAGCGTCCTGGTGGCCGACCCTTCGGGAAAACTGTTTTTT.

This clone turned up a few times. The J gene is TRBJ1-1, the V gene TRBV30; 10 bases are a match to TRBD1. The CDR3 runs 16 residues. The V gene's germline CDR1 is GTSNPN and CDR2 SVGIG (reference sequence). The V segment lost 3 bases and the J segment 0 bases; nucleotides outside the gene matches: 7. CDR3 loop: CAWRNRQGAMNTEAFF. For the CDR3, the DNA is TGTGCCTGGAGAAACCGACAGGGGGCTATGAACACTGAAGCTTTCTTT.

In its sample, this clone was seen a few times. The chain recombines TRBV18 with TRBJ1-2; tentatively, D is TRBD1 (5 bases). The V gene's germline CDR1 is KGHSH and CDR2 LQKENI. The CDR3 is 15 residues long. V lost 3 bases, J lost 2 bases, and 13 bases lay in between. CDR3 protein: CASSPTARENYGYTF. As DNA, the CDR3 is TGTGCCAGCTCACCTACCGCCAGGGAGAACTATGGCTACACCTTC.

This clone turned up a few times. V and J are TRBV10-1 and TRBJ2-2; D possibly corresponds to TRBD1 (6 bases). CDR1 is WNHNN, CDR2 SYGVQD, per germline (reference sequence). The germline V and J ends were trimmed by 5 bases and 4 bases, with 17 bases remaining between them. This CDR3 is 16 amino acids long. This CDR3 reads CASSPMTGTPTGELFF. The CDR3 DNA sequence: TGCGCCAGCAGTCCTATGACCGGGACACCCACCGGGGAGCTGTTTTTT.

This clone was detected a few times. The chain carries TRBV6-5 and TRBJ1-4; D perhaps matches TRBD1 (5 bases). Germline values: CDR1 MNHEY, CDR2 SVGAGI. V lost 4 bases to trimming and J lost 5 bases, with 8 bases between them. This CDR3 has 13 residues. CDR3 sequence reads: CASSSAGNEKLFF. The DNA for the CDR3 is TGTGCCAGCAGTTCGGCAGGGAATGAAAAACTGTTTTTT.

The chain is built from TRBV30 and TRBJ2-1, with D perhaps matching TRBD2 (6 bases). Germline V gives CDR1 GTSNPN, CDR2 SVGIG (reference sequence). This CDR3 contains 16 residues. The ends were cut back, 2 bases at V and 3 bases at J, with 17 bases in the middle. CDR3 protein: CAWSPPRRGIYNEQFF. For the CDR3, the DNA is TGTGCCTGGAGTCCTCCCCGGCGGGGTATCTACAATGAGCAGTTCTTC.